Each of the 4 T cell receptor beta chains below was sequenced from the same sample in a study of blood T cell repertoires in COVID-19. TCRdb's table, derived via immunoSEQ multiplex PCR, lists solely in-frame clones and lacks some. The sample yields 170,000 or so clones, roughly 86% seen once. The sequencing sample was made of peripheral blood. The receptors were sampled from a man in his fifties with active or convalescent COVID-19.

This clone was seen a handful of times. The rearrangement links TRBV29-1 to TRBJ1-1, with D possibly matching TRBD1 (6 bases). This CDR3 spans 12 amino acids. V was shortened by 7 bases and J by 1 base, with 10 bases between the two germline ends. Germline CDR1 is SQVTM and CDR2 is ANQGSEA. In DNA, the CDR3 is TGCAGCGCCGGGACACCGAACACTGAAGCTTTCTTT. Protein product: CSAGTPNTEAFF.

The chain combines TRBV4-1 with TRBJ2-7, with TRBD2 matching 12 bases. In germline, CDR1 is MGHRA, CDR2 YSYEKL. The V and J ends lost 0 bases and 6 bases, in that order; junction bases with no gene match: 6. The CDR3 runs 16 residues. The DNA of the CDR3 is TGCGCCAGCAGCCAAGATGGACAACTAGCGGGAGGCGAGCAGTACTTC. Translation gives CASSQDGQLAGGEQYF.

This chain links TRBV5-1 with TRBJ1-1; 7 bases fit TRBD1. This CDR3 has 16 residues. V lost 8 bases to trimming and J lost 4 bases; unmatched junction nucleotides: 17. The germline V gene encodes CDR1 SGHRS and CDR2 YFSETQ. CDR3 protein: CARRQGQRNPFTEAFF. CDR3 sequence (DNA): TGCGCCAGGCGACAGGGACAGCGGAACCCTTTCACTGAAGCTTTCTTT.

The chain uses TRBV18 and TRBJ2-3; TRBD1 matches 10 bases. The CDR3 loop spans 16 amino acids. Trimming cost V 5 bases and J 2 bases; bases outside gene matches: 7. Germline V gene data show CDR1 as KGHSH and CDR2 as LQKENI. The CDR3 protein is CASSALGQGITDTQYF. CDR3 nucleotides: TGTGCCAGCTCAGCACTGGGACAGGGGATCACAGATACGCAGTATTTT.